The 10 T cell receptor beta chains given below trace back to one sample, sequenced in a study of cytomegalovirus exposure and HLA in healthy donors. TCRdb's copy holds only in-frame clones and misses some; the assay was immunoSEQ multiplex PCR. There are about 250,000 clones in the sample; about 90% occur only once, and around 13% lies in the top ten. Input material: PBMCs. Source of these receptors: a young man in good health and CMV-seropositive.

The chain is built from TRBV28 and TRBJ1-4; possibly TRBD1 for D (6 bases). Deletions cut 5 bases from V and 5 bases from J, with 15 bases between. Per the germline V gene, CDR1 is MDHEN and CDR2 is SYDVKM. The CDR3 has 15 residues. CDR3 DNA sequence: TGTGCCAGCAGTCCACCAGGGGCCCAAAATGAAAAACTGTTTTTT. Its translation: CASSPPGAQNEKLFF.

The gene calls are TRBV5-1 and TRBJ1-2; 8 bases line up with TRBD1. Germline V gene lookup returns CDR1 SGHRS and CDR2 YFSETQ. The J segment lost 6 bases and the V segment lost 0 bases, leaving 4 bases of the junction unmatched. The CDR3 consists of 14 residues. CDR3 coding DNA: TGCGCCAGCAGCTTGGCCTCAGGGGGCGATGGCTACACCTTC. This gives the protein CASSLASGGDGYTF.

The chain carries TRBV27 and TRBJ2-7; D unresolved. V was cut by 6 bases and J by 2 bases, with 11 bases left in between. Germline V gene data show CDR1 as MNHEY and CDR2 as SMNVEV (reference sequence). The length of the CDR3 is 13 residues. CDR3 amino acids: CASSPGPAYEQYF. CDR3 nucleotides: TGTGCCAGCAGCCCCGGTCCCGCCTACGAGCAGTACTTC.

This chain uses TRBV7-2 with TRBJ1-2; D is possibly TRBD1 (5 bases). CDR1 is SGHTA, CDR2 FQGNSA, per germline. The length of the CDR3 is 16 residues. Trimming removed 5 bases from V and 8 bases from J, with 24 bases in between. Written as DNA, the CDR3 is TGTGCCAGCAGCCAGCCGGTGACAGCTAACCGTGGGGGCTACACCTTC. Encoded protein: CASSQPVTANRGGYTF.

Comment on this clone: This CDR3 is also generated by other DNA sequences in the sample. The chain links TRBV29-1 to TRBJ2-3; D not resolved. Germline CDR1 reads SQVTM; CDR2 reads ANQGSEA. The V end was cut by 1 base, the J end by 4 bases, with 3 bases between. This CDR3 region has 11 residues. CDR3 residues: CSVEGSDTQYF. CDR3 coding DNA: TGCAGCGTTGAAGGATCAGATACGCAGTATTTT.

The genes are TRBV9 and TRBJ1-1; the D is unclear. V was clipped by 0 bases and J by 4 bases, with 13 bases between them. Germline V gives CDR1 SGDLS, CDR2 YYNGEE. This CDR3 is built from 15 residues. As DNA, the CDR3 is TGTGCCAGCAGCGTAGGTCTAGGTTCGGGCACTGAAGCTTTCTTT. Its protein product is CASSVGLGSGTEAFF.

V usage is TRBV10-3 and J usage is TRBJ1-1; tentatively, D is TRBD1 (6 bases). Germline V gives CDR1 ENHRY, CDR2 SYGVKD. Trimming stripped 7 bases from V and 3 bases from J, with 12 bases between. This CDR3 contains 13 residues. The CDR3 nucleotides read TGTGCCATCACGGCCAGGGGAGACACTGAAGCTTTCTTT. Amino acids: CAITARGDTEAFF.

This chain joins TRBV5-8 and TRBJ2-7; perhaps TRBD1 as D (6 bases). The CDR3 is made up of 13 amino acids. The germline gives CDR1 SGHTS, CDR2 YDEGEE. V gave up 6 bases and J gave up 3 bases, with 13 bases separating them. DNA for the CDR3: TGTGCCAGCACTGGGGACACCTTCTACGAGCAGTACTTC. Its protein product is CASTGDTFYEQYF.

The rearrangement joins TRBV27 to TRBJ1-2; TRBD1 matches at 8 bases. CDR3 length: 13 amino acids. J lost 7 bases, V lost 3 bases, and 4 bases had no gene match. Germline CDR1 reads MNHEY; CDR2 reads SMNVEV (reference sequence). The CDR3 protein is CASSFPGGVGYTF. CDR3 coding DNA: TGTGCCAGCAGTTTTCCAGGGGGCGTTGGCTACACCTTC.

The gene calls are TRBV19 and TRBJ1-5; D ambiguous. Germline-derived CDR1 and CDR2 are LNHDA and SQIVND (reference sequence). Between the trimmed V and J ends, which lost 3 bases and 5 bases, there was a span of 17 bases. The length of the CDR3 is 16 residues. The DNA for the CDR3 is TGTGCCAGTAGTATCGTCGGAGAGTTGACGGATCAGCCCCAGCATTTT. This translates into CASSIVGELTDQPQHF.